This TCR beta chain was sequenced during a study of cytomegalovirus exposure and HLA in healthy donors. Overall study findings and caveats: Researchers had no immune exposure information except CMV serostatus available. TCR beta sequences numbering fewer than 20,000 were associated with HLA alleles at 0.05 false discovery rate in a later analysis.

13 Jbeta primers and 60 Vbeta primers were used for the PCR. As processed by the authors: Approximately 73 million unique TCR beta chains, roughly 11 million shared, were counted in a later analysis. Assay: immunoSEQ multiplex PCR; the TCRdb copy retains only in-frame clones and omits some. V and J calls and clone size come straight from that table; D and trimming were deduced from the DNA. Found here are 100,000 or so clones, 76% of them singletons; the top ten hold around 8.5%. As for this clone: Its matching antigen is unknown.

Sequenced input: PBMCs. The sequence derives from a man aged 35 to 55 in good health and CMV-seropositive.

CDR3 in amino acids: CASSHRRGGPETQYF. The CDR3 DNA follows: TGTGCCAGCAGCCACAGGCGGGGGGGCCCAGAGACCCAGTACTTC. The chain couples TRBV7-2 to TRBJ2-5; 9 bases are shared with TRBD2. The germline gives CDR1 SGHTA, CDR2 FQGNSA. Germline trimming cut 5 bases from V and 4 bases from J; bases unmatched to any gene: 8. The CDR3 totals 15 residues.